Following are 2 T cell receptor beta chains from one sample sequenced in a study of T-cell reconstitution after alpha-beta-depleted transplantation in children. The authors prepared the TCRbeta library with unique molecular identifiers. A single record per CDR3 protein comes from TCRdb applying MiXCR to the PCR reads. The table records hundreds of thousands of distinct CDR3 sequences, around a tenth of them present only once. Source: PBMCs, taken before TCRalphabeta/CD19-depleted stem cell transplant. These receptors came from a boy under two years old with acute myeloid leukemia, due to receive a stem cell transplant.

There are a few counts of this clonotype. The chain carries TRBV5-1 and TRBJ2-3; D not resolved. Germline lookup yields CDR1 SGHRS and CDR2 YFSETQ. There are 15 residues in the CDR3. Trimming stripped 5 bases from V and 2 bases from J, with 15 bases between. This CDR3 reads CASSTPTHSTDTQYF. Written as DNA, the CDR3 is TGCGCCAGCAGTACTCCAACTCATTCCACAGATACGCAGTATTTT.

This clonotype was found many times. The gene calls are TRBV28 and TRBJ2-2; 7 bases agree with TRBD2. V shed 7 bases, J shed 6 bases, and the junction held 8 bases outside the gene matches. Looked up from germline, CDR1 is MDHEN and CDR2 is SYDVKM. CDR3 length equals 14 residues. CDR3 loop: CASTPGGGAGELFF. In DNA form, the CDR3 reads TGTGCCAGCACCCCGGGGGGTGGGGCCGGGGAGCTGTTTTTT.